This entry lists 27 T cell receptor beta chains sequenced from one sample in a study of Graves' ophthalmopathy and Graves' hyperthyroidism. RNA transcripts were the template, and TCR beta CDR3 regions were amplified from them. Second-round multiplex PCR came after first-round RT-PCR with HTBI primers. TCRdb reprocessed the multiplex PCR reads with MiXCR, giving one entry per CDR3 protein. The data show a few hundred thousand distinct CDR3 sequences, about a sixth seen once. The sequencing sample was made of peripheral blood. All receptors come from an adult woman with stable Graves' hyperthyroidism.

The rearrangement links TRBV5-1 to TRBJ2-7, with TRBD1 as a possible D gene (5 bases). V was pared by 0 bases and J by 3 bases, with 13 bases between. Germline values: CDR1 SGHRS, CDR2 YFSETQ. The CDR3 extends over 15 amino acids. The CDR3 sequence: CASSLVRQNFYEQYF. DNA of the CDR3: TGCGCCAGCAGCTTGGTTAGACAGAATTTCTACGAGCAGTACTTC.

This clonotype was found many times. The chain employs TRBV29-1 and TRBJ1-1; D not certain. The CDR3 extends over 14 amino acids. The V end was cut by 5 bases, the J end by 2 bases, with 15 bases between. Germline V gene sequence: CDR1 SQVTM, CDR2 ANQGSEA. As DNA, the CDR3 is TGCAGCGTTCTTTCGACGAGAAGAAACACTGAAGCTTTCTTT. Its translation is CSVLSTRRNTEAFF. Based on the CDR3 plus reference TRBV29-1 and TRBJ1-1, the full variable domain is SAVISQKPSRDICQRGTSLTIQCQVDSQVTMMFWYRQQPGQSLTLIATANQGSEATYESGFVIDKFPISRPNLTFSTLTVSNMSPEDSSIYLCSVLSTRRNTEAFFGQGTRLTVV.

J is TRBJ1-5 and V is TRBV19, with D perhaps TRBD1 (6 bases). Germline V gene data show CDR1 as LNHDA and CDR2 as SQIVND (reference sequence). This CDR3 has 17 residues. Trimming left V 7 bases short and J 3 bases short, with 22 bases between. The CDR3 nucleotides read TGTGCCAGTAAATATTGGGGGCGGTTCGGAATCAATCAGCCCCAGCATTTT. It translates to CASKYWGRFGINQPQHF.

At least ten counts were recorded for this clonotype. The V and J genes are TRBV15 and TRBJ1-5, with 9 nucleotides matching TRBD1. J gave up 7 bases and V 0 bases, and 16 bases lay outside the gene matches. CDR1 is LNHNV, CDR2 YYDKDF, per germline (reference sequence). The CDR3 has 19 residues. CDR3 DNA: TGTGCCACCAGCAGAGATTTCCGGCTCCAACAGGGGGCACGACAGCCCCAGCATTTT. Amino acid sequence: CATSRDFRLQQGARQPQHF.

V and J are TRBV29-1 and TRBJ2-5; 8 nucleotides match TRBD2. The CDR3 sequence is 13 residues long. V gave up 6 bases and J gave up 5 bases; unmatched junction bases: 8. Germline values: CDR1 SQVTM, CDR2 ANQGSEA. The CDR3 nucleotides read TGCAGCGTAGCCAGCGGGGGAGGGGAGACCCAGTACTTC. It encodes CSVASGGGETQYF.

This clonotype was found a few times. The genes are TRBV19 and TRBJ2-2; D ambiguous. The CDR3 has 14 residues. The germline V gene encodes CDR1 LNHDA and CDR2 SQIVND (reference sequence). Trimming left V 7 bases short and J 0 bases short, with 9 bases between. CDR3 sequence (DNA): TGTGCCAGTAAGGAGCGCCCGAACACCGGGGAGCTGTTTTTT. Translation: CASKERPNTGELFF.

This clonotype was found many times. The CDR3, as DNA: TGTGCCAGCAGCTTACAGGGCAGGGAGACCCAGTACTTC. Protein product: CASSLQGRETQYF. The rearrangement links TRBV12-3 or TRBV12-4 to TRBJ2-5, with D perhaps TRBD1 (6 bases). CDR3 length: 13 amino acids. The V and J ends lost 6 bases and 5 bases respectively, with 13 bases between them.

Many counts were recorded for this clonotype. The chain employs TRBV12-3 or TRBV12-4 and TRBJ2-2; 10 nucleotides match TRBD2. The V and J ends lost 6 bases and 6 bases, in that order; junction bases with no gene match: 10. The CDR3 has 16 amino acids. CDR3 region: CASRLAGTLGAGELFF. CDR3 in DNA: TGTGCCAGCAGACTAGCGGGAACGTTAGGGGCCGGGGAGCTGTTTTTT.

This clonotype was seen at least ten times. This chain links TRBV28 with TRBJ2-7; 7 bases are a match to TRBD1. The V segment lost 3 bases and the J segment 0 bases; nucleotides outside the gene matches: 2. CDR3 length: 14 residues. CDR1 is MDHEN and CDR2 is SYDVKM in the germline V gene. The CDR3 nucleotides read TGTGCCAGCAGTTTTGGGGACAGCTCCTACGAGCAGTACTTC. It specifies CASSFGDSSYEQYF. Using reference TRBV28 and TRBJ2-7 for the parts outside the CDR3, the full variable domain is DVKVTQSSRYLVKRTGEKVFLECVQDMDHENMFWYRQDPGLGLRLIYFSYDVKMKEKGDIPEGYSVSREKKERFSLILESASTNQTSMYLCASSFGDSSYEQYFGPGTRLTVT.

This chain connects TRBV6-1 to TRBJ1-2, with TRBD1 matching 7 bases. J lost 6 bases, V lost 11 bases, and 18 bases had no gene match. The CDR3 contains 15 residues. From germline, CDR1 is MNHNS and CDR2 SASEGT. In DNA, the CDR3 is TGTGCCGGCGCCCGATTACAGGGGTCGTCGGATGGCTACACCTTC. It yields the protein CAGARLQGSSDGYTF.

J is TRBJ2-7 and V is TRBV27; a possible D gene is TRBD1 (6 bases). The CDR3 is made up of 13 amino acids. The ends were cut back, 0 bases at V and 6 bases at J, with 9 bases in the middle. From germline, CDR1 is MNHEY and CDR2 SMNVEV (reference sequence). CDR3 in DNA: TGTGCCAGCAGTTTATCGACAGGTGGCGAGCAGTACTTC. It specifies CASSLSTGGEQYF.

This clonotype has only a few counts. The rearrangement joins TRBV13 to TRBJ1-2, with D perhaps matching TRBD1 (6 bases). Germline values: CDR1 PRHDT, CDR2 FYEKMQ (reference sequence). The CDR3 consists of 16 residues. V dropped 6 bases and J dropped 6 bases, with 23 bases sitting between them. The CDR3 DNA follows: TGTGCCAGCAGACGTAACAGGGATACTTCTCCTGATGGCTACACCTTC. Its translation is CASRRNRDTSPDGYTF.

The rearrangement joins TRBV7-6 to TRBJ1-2; D remains unclear. This CDR3 is built from 13 residues. Germline V CDR1 and CDR2: SGHVS, FNYEAQ. Trimming removed 3 bases from V and 2 bases from J, with 7 bases in between. The CDR3: CASSLWVNYGYTF. CDR3 nucleotide sequence: TGTGCCAGCAGCTTGTGGGTCAACTATGGCTACACCTTC.

This clonotype was picked up many times. CDR3 sequence: CSVGLREISYEQYF. Written as DNA, the CDR3 is TGCAGCGTCGGCCTTCGGGAAATAAGCTACGAGCAGTACTTC. The chain couples TRBV29-1 to TRBJ2-7; D perhaps matches TRBD2 (5 bases). This CDR3 comprises 14 residues. Looked up from germline, CDR1 is SQVTM and CDR2 is ANQGSEA. Trimming cost V 6 bases and J 3 bases, with 18 bases left between them.

This clonotype appeared many times. The chain has TRBV12-3 or TRBV12-4 and TRBJ1-1; possible D gene TRBD1, 5 bases. The CDR3 has 15 residues. Trimming removed 1 base from V and 0 bases from J, with 9 bases in between. DNA for the CDR3: TGTGCCAGCAGTTTAGAGGGGACCTTGAACACTGAAGCTTTCTTT. Translating gives CASSLEGTLNTEAFF.

This clonotype has a count of ten or more. One end of the junction varies from germline; a read error may be responsible. The CDR3, as DNA: TGTGCCAGCAGTTACGGGGGCCGAAACATTAAGTACTTC. It is translated as CASSYGGRNIKYF. The chain links TRBV6-2 or TRBV6-3 to TRBJ2-4; TRBD1 might be the D (6 bases). The CDR3 is made up of 13 amino acids. Germline loops: CDR1 MNHEY, CDR2 SVGEGT.

The chain has TRBV24-1 and TRBJ2-4, with 8 bases fitting TRBD2. Germline CDR1 is KGHDR and CDR2 is SFDVKD. The ends lost 6 bases at V and 9 bases at J; junction bases unmatched: 12. CDR3 size: 15 residues. The CDR3 region has the DNA TGTGCCACCAGTTCCCGGGAGGGGGGGCCGGGCATTCAGTACTTC. Translating it yields CATSSREGGPGIQYF.

This clonotype came up many times. The rearrangement links TRBV6-2 or TRBV6-3 to TRBJ1-2; D call uncertain. Trimming removed 4 bases from V and 0 bases from J, with 12 bases in between. This CDR3 is 15 amino acids long. Germline CDR1 MNHEY, CDR2 SVGEGT. CDR3 region: CASSSPGSTNYGYTF. The DNA of the CDR3 is TGTGCCAGCAGTTCGCCGGGTTCCACTAACTATGGCTACACCTTC.

This clonotype was found many times. The chain uses TRBV20-1 and TRBJ2-7; D is perhaps TRBD2 (6 bases). This CDR3 spans 14 amino acids. The germline V gene encodes CDR1 DFQATT and CDR2 SNEGSKA (reference sequence). The germline V and J ends were trimmed by 3 bases and 2 bases, with 14 bases remaining between them. DNA of the CDR3: TGCAGTGCTAGTGCGGTGGGCGGGGCCTACGAGCAGTACTTC. As protein: CSASAVGGAYEQYF.

In its sample, this clonotype was seen many times. This chain connects TRBV6-5 to TRBJ2-7; D might be TRBD1 (5 bases). CDR1 is MNHEY and CDR2 is SVGAGI in the germline V gene. The CDR3 covers 17 residues. Trimming pared 0 bases from V and 0 bases from J, leaving 15 bases between. The CDR3 loop reads CASSYSPRAKGSYEQYF. In DNA, the CDR3 is TGTGCCAGCAGTTACTCTCCCAGGGCGAAGGGCTCCTACGAGCAGTACTTC.

This clonotype was recorded at least ten times. The chain links TRBV6-2 or TRBV6-3 to TRBJ2-2, with D possibly TRBD1 on 6 matching bases. Trimming removed 8 bases at V and 0 bases at J, with 10 bases between. This CDR3 has 14 amino acids. Per the germline V gene, CDR1 is MNHEY and CDR2 is SVGEGT. The CDR3: CASRDISNTGELFF. CDR3 sequence (DNA): TGTGCCAGCCGGGACATCTCGAACACCGGGGAGCTGTTTTTT.

DNA for the CDR3: TGTGCCAGCAGACCGACAGGGATCTCCTACGAGCAGTACTTC. Translation gives CASRPTGISYEQYF. The chain is built from TRBV6-2 or TRBV6-3 and TRBJ2-7, with 7 bases fitting TRBD1. The CDR3 loop spans 14 amino acids. Germline lookup yields CDR1 MNHEY and CDR2 SVGEGT. Trimming cost V 6 bases and J 0 bases; bases outside gene matches: 5.

This clonotype was picked up many times. The chain recombines TRBV20-1 with TRBJ2-7; maybe TRBD2 (5 bases). CDR1 and CDR2 (germline): DFQATT, SNEGSKA (reference sequence). The V end lost 0 bases, the J end lost 2 bases, and 8 bases lay between the germline ends. CDR3 length: 13 residues. CDR3 bases: TGCAGTGCTAGAGATAGCGAACCCTACGAGCAGTACTTC. This translates into CSARDSEPYEQYF.

The chain uses TRBV15 and TRBJ2-5, with 8 nucleotides matching TRBD1. The CDR3 runs 14 residues. Unmatched junction bases numbered 8, after V lost 2 bases and J lost 9 bases. Germline lookup yields CDR1 LNHNV and CDR2 YYDKDF (reference sequence). This CDR3 reads CATSRPTGVEAQYF. The CDR3 region has the DNA TGTGCCACCAGCAGACCGACAGGGGTGGAGGCCCAGTACTTC.

This rearrangement joins TRBV28 to TRBJ2-7; TRBD1 is a possible D gene (5 bases). The germline gives CDR1 MDHEN, CDR2 SYDVKM. V lost 5 bases to trimming and J lost 3 bases, with 20 bases between them. This CDR3 has 16 residues. CDR3 loop: CASSLMTASTYYEQYF. The CDR3 DNA is TGTGCCAGCAGTCTAATGACAGCATCAACCTACTACGAGCAGTACTTC.

This clonotype was counted ten times or more. The rearrangement joins TRBV6-2 or TRBV6-3 to TRBJ2-1; D may be TRBD2 (6 bases). CDR3 size: 17 residues. Germline CDR1 is MNHEY and CDR2 is SVGEGT. V was cut by 5 bases and J by 1 base, with 18 bases left in between. CDR3 nucleotides: TGTGCCAGCAGTAACGCAAATCTAGCGTGGTCCTACAATGAGCAGTTCTTC. As protein: CASSNANLAWSYNEQFF.

V is TRBV6-1 and J is TRBJ2-7; the match to TRBD2 covers 12 bases. The CDR3 extends over 17 amino acids. Trimming took 2 bases from V and 6 from J; bases not matched to a gene: 11. Germline V CDR1 and CDR2: MNHNS, SASEGT. CDR3 coding DNA: TGTGCCAGCAGTGAATCGTTCTGGACTAGCGGGGTTGGCGAGCAGTACTTC. Translating gives CASSESFWTSGVGEQYF.